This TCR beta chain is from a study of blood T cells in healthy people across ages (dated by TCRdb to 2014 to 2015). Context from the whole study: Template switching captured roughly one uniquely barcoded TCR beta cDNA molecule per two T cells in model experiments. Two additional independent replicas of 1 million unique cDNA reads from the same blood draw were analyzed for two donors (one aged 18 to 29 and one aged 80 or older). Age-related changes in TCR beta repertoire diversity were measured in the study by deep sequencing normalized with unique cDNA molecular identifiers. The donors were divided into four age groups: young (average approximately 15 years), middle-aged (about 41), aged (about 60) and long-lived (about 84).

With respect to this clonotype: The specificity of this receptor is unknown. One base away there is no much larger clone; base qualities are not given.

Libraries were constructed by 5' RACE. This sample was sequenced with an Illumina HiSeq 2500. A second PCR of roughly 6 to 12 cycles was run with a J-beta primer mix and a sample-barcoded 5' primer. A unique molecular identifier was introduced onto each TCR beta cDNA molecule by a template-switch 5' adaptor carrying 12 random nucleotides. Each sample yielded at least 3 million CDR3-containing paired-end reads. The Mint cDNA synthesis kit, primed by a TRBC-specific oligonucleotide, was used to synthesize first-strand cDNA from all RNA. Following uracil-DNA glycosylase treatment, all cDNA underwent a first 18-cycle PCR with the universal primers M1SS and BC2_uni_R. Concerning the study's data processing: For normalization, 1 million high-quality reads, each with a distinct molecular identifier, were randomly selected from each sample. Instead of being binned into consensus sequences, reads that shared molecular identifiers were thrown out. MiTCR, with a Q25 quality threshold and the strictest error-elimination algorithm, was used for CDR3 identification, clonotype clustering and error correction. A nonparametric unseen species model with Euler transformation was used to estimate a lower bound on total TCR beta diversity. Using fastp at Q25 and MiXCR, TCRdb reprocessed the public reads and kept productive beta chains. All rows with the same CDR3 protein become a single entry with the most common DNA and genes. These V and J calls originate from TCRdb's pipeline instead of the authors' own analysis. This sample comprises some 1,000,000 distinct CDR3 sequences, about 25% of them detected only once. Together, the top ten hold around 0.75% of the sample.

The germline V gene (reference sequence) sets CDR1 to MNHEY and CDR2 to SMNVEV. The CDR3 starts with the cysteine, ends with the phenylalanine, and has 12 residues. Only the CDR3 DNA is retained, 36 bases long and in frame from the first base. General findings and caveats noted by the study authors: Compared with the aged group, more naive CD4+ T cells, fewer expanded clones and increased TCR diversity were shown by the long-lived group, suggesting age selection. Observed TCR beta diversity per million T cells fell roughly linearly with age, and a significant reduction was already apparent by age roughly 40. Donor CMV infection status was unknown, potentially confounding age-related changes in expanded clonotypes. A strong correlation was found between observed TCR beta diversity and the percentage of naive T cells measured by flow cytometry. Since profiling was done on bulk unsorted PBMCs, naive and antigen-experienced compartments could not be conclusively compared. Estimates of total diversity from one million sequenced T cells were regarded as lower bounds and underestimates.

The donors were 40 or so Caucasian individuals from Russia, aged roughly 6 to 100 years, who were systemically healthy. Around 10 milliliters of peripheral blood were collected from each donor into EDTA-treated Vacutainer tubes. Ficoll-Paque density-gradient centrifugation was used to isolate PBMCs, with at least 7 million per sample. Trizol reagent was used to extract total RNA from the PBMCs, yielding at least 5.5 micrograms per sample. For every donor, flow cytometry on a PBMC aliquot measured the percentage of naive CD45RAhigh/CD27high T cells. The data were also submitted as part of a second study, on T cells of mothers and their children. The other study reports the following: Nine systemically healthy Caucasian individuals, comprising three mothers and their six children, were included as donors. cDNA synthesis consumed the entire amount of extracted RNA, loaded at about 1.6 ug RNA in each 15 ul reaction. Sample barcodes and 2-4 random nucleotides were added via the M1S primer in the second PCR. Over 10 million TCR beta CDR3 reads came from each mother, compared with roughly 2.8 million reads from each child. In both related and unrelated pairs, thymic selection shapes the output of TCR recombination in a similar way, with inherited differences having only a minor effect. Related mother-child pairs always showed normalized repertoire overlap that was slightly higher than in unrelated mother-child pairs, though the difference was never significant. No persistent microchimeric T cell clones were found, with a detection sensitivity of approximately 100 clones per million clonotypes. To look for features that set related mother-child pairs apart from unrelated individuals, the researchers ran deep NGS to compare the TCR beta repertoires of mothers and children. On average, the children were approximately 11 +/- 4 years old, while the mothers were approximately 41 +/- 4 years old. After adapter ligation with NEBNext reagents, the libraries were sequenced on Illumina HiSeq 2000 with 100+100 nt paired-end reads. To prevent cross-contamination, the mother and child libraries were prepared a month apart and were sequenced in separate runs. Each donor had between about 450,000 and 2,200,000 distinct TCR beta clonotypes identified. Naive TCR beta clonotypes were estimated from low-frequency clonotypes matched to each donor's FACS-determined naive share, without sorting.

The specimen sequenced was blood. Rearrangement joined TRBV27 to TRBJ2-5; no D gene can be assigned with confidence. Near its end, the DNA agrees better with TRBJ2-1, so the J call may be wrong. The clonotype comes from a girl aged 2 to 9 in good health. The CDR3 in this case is CASSPNTGEQFF. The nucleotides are TGTGCCAGCAGTCCCAATACGGGTGAGCAGTTCTTC.